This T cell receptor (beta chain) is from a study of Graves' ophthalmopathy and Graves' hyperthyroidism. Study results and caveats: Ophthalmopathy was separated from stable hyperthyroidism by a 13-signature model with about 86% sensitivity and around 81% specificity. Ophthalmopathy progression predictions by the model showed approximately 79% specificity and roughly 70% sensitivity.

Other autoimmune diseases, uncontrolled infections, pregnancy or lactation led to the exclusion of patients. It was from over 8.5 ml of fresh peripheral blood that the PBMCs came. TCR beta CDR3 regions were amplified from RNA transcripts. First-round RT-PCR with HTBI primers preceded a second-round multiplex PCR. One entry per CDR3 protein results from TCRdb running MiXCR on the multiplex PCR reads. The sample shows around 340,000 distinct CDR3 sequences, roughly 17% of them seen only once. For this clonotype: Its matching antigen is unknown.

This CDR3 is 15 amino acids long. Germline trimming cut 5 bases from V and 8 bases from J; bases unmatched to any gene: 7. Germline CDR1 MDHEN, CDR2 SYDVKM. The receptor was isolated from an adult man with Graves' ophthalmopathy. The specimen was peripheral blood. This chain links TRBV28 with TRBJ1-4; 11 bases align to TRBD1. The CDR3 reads CASSPAGTGGEKLFF. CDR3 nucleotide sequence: TGTGCCAGCAGTCCAGCCGGGACAGGGGGAGAAAAACTGTTTTTT.